The 13 T cell receptor beta chains below all came from one sample that was sequenced in a study of T cells in Graves' hyperthyroidism and ophthalmopathy. The CDR3 regions of TCR beta were amplified from RNA transcripts. The HTBI set primed first-round TCR CDR3 RT-PCR. Each CDR3 protein gets one entry after TCRdb re-called the multiplex PCR reads with MiXCR. The sample yields 600,000 to 900,000 distinct CDR3 sequences, about a sixth seen once. The specimen sequenced was blood. Receptor source: a man aged 18 to 29 with Graves' hyperthyroidism.

The chain uses TRBV11-2 and TRBJ1-2; no definite D call. This CDR3 is built from 13 residues. CDR1 and CDR2 from the germline V gene are SGHAT and FQNNGV. Trimming removed 1 base at V and 4 bases at J, with 7 bases between. The CDR3 DNA sequence: TGTGCCAGCAGCTTAGTTCAGACCTATGGCTACACCTTC. This gives the protein CASSLVQTYGYTF.

This clonotype was recorded many times. This chain connects TRBV6-2 or TRBV6-3 to TRBJ1-5; perhaps TRBD1 as D (6 bases). Germline-derived CDR1 and CDR2 are MNHEY and SVGEGT. The CDR3 extends over 13 amino acids. V lost 2 bases and J lost 4, with 6 bases in between. The DNA of the CDR3 is TGTGCCAGCAGTTACGGACAGAATCAGCCCCAGCATTTT. This codes for CASSYGQNQPQHF.

There are a few counts of this clonotype. The rearrangement links TRBV18 to TRBJ2-7, with TRBD2 matching over 12 bases. The CDR3 totals 17 residues. The germline CDR1 and CDR2 sequences are KGHSH and LQKENI. V was clipped by 6 bases and J by 2 bases; unmatched bases: 11. This CDR3 is CASSLGTSGFGAYEQYF. The CDR3, as DNA: TGTGCCAGCTCCCTCGGGACTAGCGGGTTCGGGGCCTACGAGCAGTACTTC.

At least ten counts were recorded for this clonotype. The chain couples TRBV2 to TRBJ1-5, with 10 bases that match TRBD1. J gave up 5 bases and V 6 bases, and 1 base lay outside the gene matches. CDR3 size: 13 residues. The V gene's germline CDR1 is SNHLY and CDR2 FYNNEI. The DNA of the CDR3 is TGTGCCAGCAGCGGGACAGGGGATCAGCCCCAGCATTTT. It yields the protein CASSGTGDQPQHF.

This clonotype was detected a few times. V is TRBV20-1 and J is TRBJ2-5, with TRBD2 as a possible D gene (6 bases). The CDR3 covers 15 residues. The germline V gene encodes CDR1 DFQATT and CDR2 SNEGSKA (reference sequence). The V and J ends lost 0 bases and 5 bases respectively, with 16 bases between them. This chain's CDR3 is CSARDFTGDGETQYF. CDR3 coding DNA: TGCAGTGCTAGAGATTTTACGGGAGACGGGGAGACCCAGTACTTC.

This clonotype was recorded only once. The gene calls are TRBV2 and TRBJ2-3, with D possibly TRBD2 on 6 matching bases. This CDR3 contains 15 residues. V lost 7 bases to trimming and J lost 0 bases, with 14 bases between them. Germline V lookup: CDR1 SNHLY, CDR2 FYNNEI. DNA of the CDR3: TGTGCCAGCAAGGCGGGACGGGTTAGCACAGATACGCAGTATTTT. Protein sequence: CASKAGRVSTDTQYF.

The V call is TRBV12-3 or TRBV12-4, the J call TRBJ2-5, with TRBD1 matching 11 bases. Trimming cost V 6 bases and J 13 bases; bases outside gene matches: 7. The length of the CDR3 is 12 residues. Here the CDR3 reads CASSGTGGSRYF. The CDR3 DNA reads as TGTGCCAGCAGCGGGACAGGGGGTTCTCGGTACTTC.

This clonotype was picked up a small number of times. This may be a read error: a much more frequent sequence differs by one nucleotide. The chain joins TRBV2 to TRBJ2-1; 8 positions agree with TRBD2. The germline V gene has CDR1 SNHLY and CDR2 FYNNEI. The CDR3 is made up of 15 amino acids. In nucleotides, the CDR3 is TGTGCCAGCAGTGAAGAAATTAGCGGGAACAATGAGCAGTCCTTC. As protein: CASSEEISGNNEQSF.

In its sample, this clonotype was seen many times. The chain links TRBV6-1 to TRBJ1-1, with 8 bases that match TRBD1. This CDR3 has 15 amino acids. Germline V gene lookup returns CDR1 MNHNS and CDR2 SASEGT. V shed 7 bases and J 1 base; nucleotides not matched to a gene: 8. For the CDR3, the DNA is TGTGCCAGCACCAAAGGGGACAGGAGGAACACTGAAGCTTTCTTT. Protein: CASTKGDRRNTEAFF.

This clonotype occurred a few times. This may be a read error: a much more frequent sequence differs by one nucleotide. The chain links TRBV18 to TRBJ2-5; weak D call: TRBD2 (6 bases). Per the germline V gene, CDR1 is KGHSH and CDR2 is LQKENI. The CDR3 consists of 13 residues. The CDR3 DNA is TGTGCCAGCTTCGGGACTCTCCAAGAGGCCCAGTACTTC. Translated, it gives CASFGTLQEAQYF.

Regarding this clonotype: One end of the junction does not line up with germline, which may come from a read error. V gene TRBV7-8 combines with J gene TRBJ2-1; a weak D match, TRBD1 (6 bases). The germline V gene encodes CDR1 SGHVS and CDR2 FQNEAQ. The CDR3 consists of 15 residues. DNA for the CDR3: TGTGCCAGCAGAATAAGGCGGCAGGGGTACAATGAGCAGCTCTTC. It translates to CASRIRRQGYNEQLF.

This clonotype occurred many times. This chain connects TRBV27 to TRBJ2-3; 9 nucleotides align to TRBD2. The CDR3 loop spans 16 amino acids. From germline, CDR1 is MNHEY and CDR2 SMNVEV (reference sequence). V shed 5 bases, J shed 3 bases, and the junction held 9 bases outside the gene matches. The CDR3 reads CASSILAGVGTDTQYF. The DNA for the CDR3 is TGTGCCAGCAGTATATTAGCGGGAGTCGGGACAGATACGCAGTATTTT.

This clonotype was seen repeatedly, ten times or more. As DNA, the CDR3 is TGTGCCAGCAGTTTGACTACCCCCAGGGACGAGCAGTACTTC. Translation: CASSLTTPRDEQYF. V is TRBV28 and J is TRBJ2-7; D tentatively reads TRBD1 or TRBD2 (5 bases each). Trimming cost V 3 bases and J 5 bases, with 14 bases left between them. The CDR3 runs to 14 residues. The germline V gene has CDR1 MDHEN and CDR2 SYDVKM.